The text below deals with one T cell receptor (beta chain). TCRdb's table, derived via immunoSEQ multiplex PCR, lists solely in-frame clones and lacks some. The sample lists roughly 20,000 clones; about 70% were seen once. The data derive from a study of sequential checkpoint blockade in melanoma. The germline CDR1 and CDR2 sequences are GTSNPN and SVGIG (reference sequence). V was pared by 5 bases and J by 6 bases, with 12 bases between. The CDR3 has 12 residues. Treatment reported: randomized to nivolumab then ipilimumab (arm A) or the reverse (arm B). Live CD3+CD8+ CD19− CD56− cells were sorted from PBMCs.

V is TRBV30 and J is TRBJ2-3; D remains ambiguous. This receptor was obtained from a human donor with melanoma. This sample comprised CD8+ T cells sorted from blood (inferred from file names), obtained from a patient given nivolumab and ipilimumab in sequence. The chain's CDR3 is CAWSLPGDTQYF. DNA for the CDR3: TGTGCCTGGTCCCTCCCCGGTGATACGCAGTATTTT.